One TCR beta chain is described in this entry. This sample is drawn from a study of T-cell reconstitution after alpha-beta-depleted transplantation in children. Unique molecular identifiers were built into the TCRbeta library. TCRdb re-derived calls from the PCR reads in MiXCR, one entry per CDR3 protein. The sample holds hundreds of thousands of distinct CDR3 sequences; roughly 10% are singletons and the top ten take over 5.5%. The sequence was obtained from a human donor who donated a stem cell graft to a child with acute lymphoblastic leukemia. Sequencing was performed on PBMCs from the stem cell graft donor, taken from the stem cell graft.

CDR3 coding DNA: TGCGCCAGCAGCTTGGAACAATCGAGTCAGCCCCAGCATTTT. It encodes CASSLEQSSQPQHF. V and J are TRBV5-1 and TRBJ1-5; no firm D call. Germline CDR1 and CDR2: SGHRS and YFSETQ. V lost 0 bases, J lost 6 bases, and 10 bases lay in between. This CDR3 region has 14 residues.